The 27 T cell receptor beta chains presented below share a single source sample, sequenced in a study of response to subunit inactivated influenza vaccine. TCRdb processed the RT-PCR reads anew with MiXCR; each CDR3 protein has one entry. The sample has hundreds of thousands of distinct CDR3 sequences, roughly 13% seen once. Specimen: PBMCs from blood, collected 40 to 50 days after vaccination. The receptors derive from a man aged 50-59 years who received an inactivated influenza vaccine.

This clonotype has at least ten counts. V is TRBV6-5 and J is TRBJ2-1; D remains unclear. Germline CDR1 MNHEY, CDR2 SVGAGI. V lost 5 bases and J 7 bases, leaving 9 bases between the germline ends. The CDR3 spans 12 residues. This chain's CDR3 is CASSAAGNEQFF. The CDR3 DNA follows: TGTGCCAGCAGTGCGGCCGGTAATGAGCAGTTCTTC.

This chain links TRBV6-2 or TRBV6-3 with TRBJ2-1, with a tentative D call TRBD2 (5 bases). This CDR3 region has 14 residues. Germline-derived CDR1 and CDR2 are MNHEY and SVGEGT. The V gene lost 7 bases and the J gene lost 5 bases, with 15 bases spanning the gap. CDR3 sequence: CASTEVATDNEQFF. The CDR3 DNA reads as TGTGCCAGCACCGAAGTAGCGACTGACAATGAGCAGTTCTTC.

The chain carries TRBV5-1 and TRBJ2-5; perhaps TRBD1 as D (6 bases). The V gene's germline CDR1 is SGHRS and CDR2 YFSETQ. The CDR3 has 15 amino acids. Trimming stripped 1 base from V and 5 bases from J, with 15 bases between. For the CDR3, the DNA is TGCGCCAGCAGCTTGCGGGCAGGGGTGATTGAGACCCAGTACTTC. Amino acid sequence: CASSLRAGVIETQYF. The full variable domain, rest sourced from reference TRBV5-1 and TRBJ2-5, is KAGVTQTPRYLIKTRGQQVTLSCSPISGHRSVSWYQQTPGQGLQFLFEYFSETQRNKGNFPGRFSGRQFSNSRSEMNVSTLELGDSALYLCASSLRAGVIETQYFGPGTRLLVL.

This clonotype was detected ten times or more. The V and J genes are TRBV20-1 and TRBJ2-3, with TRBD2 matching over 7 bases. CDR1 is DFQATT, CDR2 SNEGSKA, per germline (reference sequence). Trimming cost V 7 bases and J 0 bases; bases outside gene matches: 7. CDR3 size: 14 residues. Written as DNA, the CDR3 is TGCAGTGGAAGCGGGGCCTCTAGCACAGATACGCAGTATTTT. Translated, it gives CSGSGASSTDTQYF.

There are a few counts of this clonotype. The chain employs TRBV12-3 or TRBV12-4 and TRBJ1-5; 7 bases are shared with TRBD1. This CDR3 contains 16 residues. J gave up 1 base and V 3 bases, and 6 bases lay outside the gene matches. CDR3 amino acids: CASSLTGMESNQPQHF. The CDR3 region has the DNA TGTGCCAGCAGTTTGACAGGGATGGAGAGCAATCAGCCCCAGCATTTT.

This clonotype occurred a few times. The CDR3 loop reads CASSPGLAGVLGNEQFF. CDR3 coding DNA: TGTGCCAGCAGTCCGGGACTAGCGGGAGTTCTTGGCAATGAGCAGTTCTTC. The chain couples TRBV27 to TRBJ2-1; 14 bases fit TRBD2. Unmatched junction bases numbered 9, after V lost 5 bases and J lost 6 bases. This CDR3 is 17 amino acids long. CDR1 is MNHEY and CDR2 is SMNVEV in the germline V gene (reference sequence).

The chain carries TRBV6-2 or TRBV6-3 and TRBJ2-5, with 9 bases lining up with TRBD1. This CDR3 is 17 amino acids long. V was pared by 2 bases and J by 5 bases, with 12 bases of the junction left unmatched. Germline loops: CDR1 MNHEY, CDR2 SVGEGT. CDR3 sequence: CASSYTEWDRVIETQYF. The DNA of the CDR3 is TGTGCCAGCAGTTACACCGAATGGGACAGGGTTATCGAGACCCAGTACTTC.

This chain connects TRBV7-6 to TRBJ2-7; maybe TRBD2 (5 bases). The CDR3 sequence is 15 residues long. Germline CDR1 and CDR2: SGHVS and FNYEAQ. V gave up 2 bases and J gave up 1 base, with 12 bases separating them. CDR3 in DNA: TGTGCCAGCAGCTTAATGGGAGTCCCGTCCTACGAGCAGTACTTC. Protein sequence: CASSLMGVPSYEQYF.

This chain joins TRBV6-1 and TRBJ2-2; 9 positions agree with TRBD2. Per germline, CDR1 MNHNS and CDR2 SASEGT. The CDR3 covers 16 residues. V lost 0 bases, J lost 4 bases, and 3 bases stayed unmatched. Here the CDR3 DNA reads TGTGCCAGCAGTGAAGCGGCGGGGGGGCTCACCGGGGAGCTGTTTTTT. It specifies CASSEAAGGLTGELFF.

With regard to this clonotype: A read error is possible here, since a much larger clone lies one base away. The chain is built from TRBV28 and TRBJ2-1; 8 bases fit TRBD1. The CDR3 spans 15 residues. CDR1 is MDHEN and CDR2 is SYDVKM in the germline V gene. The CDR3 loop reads CVSSSTGAAYNEQFF. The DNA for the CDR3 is TGTGTCAGCAGTTCGACAGGGGCGGCCTACAATGAGCAGTTCTTC.

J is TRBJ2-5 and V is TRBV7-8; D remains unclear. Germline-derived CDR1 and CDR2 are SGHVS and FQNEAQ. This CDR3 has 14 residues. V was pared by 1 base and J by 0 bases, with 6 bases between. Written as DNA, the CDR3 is TGTGCCAGCAGCTTAGGTGCTTACCAAGAGACCCAGTACTTC. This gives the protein CASSLGAYQETQYF.

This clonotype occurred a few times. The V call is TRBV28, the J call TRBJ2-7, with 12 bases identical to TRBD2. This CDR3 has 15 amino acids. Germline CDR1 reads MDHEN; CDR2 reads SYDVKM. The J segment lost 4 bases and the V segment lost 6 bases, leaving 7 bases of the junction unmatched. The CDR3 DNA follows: TGTGCCAGCAGACCTAGCGGGAGGGCCCCGTACGAGCAGTACTTC. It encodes CASRPSGRAPYEQYF.

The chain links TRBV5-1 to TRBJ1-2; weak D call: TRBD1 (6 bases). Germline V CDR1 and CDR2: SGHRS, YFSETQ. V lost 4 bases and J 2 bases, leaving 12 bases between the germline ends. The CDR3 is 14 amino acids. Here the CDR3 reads CASSPRQVNYGYTF. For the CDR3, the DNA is TGCGCCAGCAGCCCCCGACAGGTGAACTATGGCTACACCTTC.

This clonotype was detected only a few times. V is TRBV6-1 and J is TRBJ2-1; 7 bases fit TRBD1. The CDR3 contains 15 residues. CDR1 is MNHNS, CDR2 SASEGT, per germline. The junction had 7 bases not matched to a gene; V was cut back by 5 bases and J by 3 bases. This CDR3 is CASSRTGNIYNEQFF. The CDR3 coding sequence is TGTGCCAGCAGTAGGACAGGTAATATCTACAATGAGCAGTTCTTC.

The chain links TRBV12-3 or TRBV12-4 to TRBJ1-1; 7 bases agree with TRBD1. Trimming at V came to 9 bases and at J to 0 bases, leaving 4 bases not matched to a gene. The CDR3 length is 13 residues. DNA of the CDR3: TGTGCCAGTAACAGGGGACTGAACACTGAAGCTTTCTTT. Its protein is CASNRGLNTEAFF.

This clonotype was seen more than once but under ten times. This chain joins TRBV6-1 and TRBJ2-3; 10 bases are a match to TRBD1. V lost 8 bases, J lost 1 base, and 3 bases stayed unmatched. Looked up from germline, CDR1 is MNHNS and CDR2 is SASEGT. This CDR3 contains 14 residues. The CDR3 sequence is CASHDRGRTDTQYF. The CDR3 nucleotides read TGTGCCAGCCACGACAGGGGGCGCACAGATACGCAGTATTTT.

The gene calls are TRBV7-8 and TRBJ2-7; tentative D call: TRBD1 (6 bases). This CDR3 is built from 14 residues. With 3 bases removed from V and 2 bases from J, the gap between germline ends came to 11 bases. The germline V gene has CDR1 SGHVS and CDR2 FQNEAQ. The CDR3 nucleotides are TGTGCCAGCAGCTTTCACAGGGTCCCCTACGAGCAGTACTTC. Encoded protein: CASSFHRVPYEQYF.

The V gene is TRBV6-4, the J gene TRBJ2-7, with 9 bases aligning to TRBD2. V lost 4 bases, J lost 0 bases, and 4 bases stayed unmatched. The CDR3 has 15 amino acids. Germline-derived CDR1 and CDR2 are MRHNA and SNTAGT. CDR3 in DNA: TGTGCCAGCAGTGTCCCTAGCGGGGTCTCCTACGAGCAGTACTTC. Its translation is CASSVPSGVSYEQYF.

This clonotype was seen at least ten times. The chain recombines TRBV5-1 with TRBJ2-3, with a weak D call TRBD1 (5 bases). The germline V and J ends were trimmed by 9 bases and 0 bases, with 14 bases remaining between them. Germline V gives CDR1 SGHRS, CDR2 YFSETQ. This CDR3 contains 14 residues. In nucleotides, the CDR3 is TGCGCCACAGCACGACAGACTAGCACAGATACGCAGTATTTT. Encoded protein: CATARQTSTDTQYF.

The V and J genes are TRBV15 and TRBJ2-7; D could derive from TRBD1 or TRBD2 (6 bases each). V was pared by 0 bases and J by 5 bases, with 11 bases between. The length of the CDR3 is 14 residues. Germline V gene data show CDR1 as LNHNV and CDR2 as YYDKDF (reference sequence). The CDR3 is CATSRDKGGNEQYF. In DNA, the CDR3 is TGTGCCACCAGCAGAGATAAAGGGGGGAACGAGCAGTACTTC. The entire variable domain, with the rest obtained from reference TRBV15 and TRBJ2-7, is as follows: DAMVIQNPRYQVTQFGKPVTLSCSQTLNHNVMYWYQQKSSQAPKLLFHYYDKDFNNEADTPDNFQSRRPNTSFCFLDIRSPGLGDTAMYLCATSRDKGGNEQYFGPGTRLTVT.

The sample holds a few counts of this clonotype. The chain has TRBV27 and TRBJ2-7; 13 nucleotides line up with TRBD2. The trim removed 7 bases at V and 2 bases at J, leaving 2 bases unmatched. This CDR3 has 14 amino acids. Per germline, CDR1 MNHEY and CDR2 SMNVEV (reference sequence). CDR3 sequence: CASKLAGGPYEQYF. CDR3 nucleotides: TGTGCCAGCAAACTAGCGGGAGGGCCCTACGAGCAGTACTTC.

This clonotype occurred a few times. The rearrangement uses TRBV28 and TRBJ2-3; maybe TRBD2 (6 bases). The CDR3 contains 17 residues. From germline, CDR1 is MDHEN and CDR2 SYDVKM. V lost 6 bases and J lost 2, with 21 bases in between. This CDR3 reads CASSPRVISGPTDTQYF. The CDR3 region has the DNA TGTGCCAGCAGCCCCCGGGTTATTAGCGGTCCCACAGATACGCAGTATTTT.

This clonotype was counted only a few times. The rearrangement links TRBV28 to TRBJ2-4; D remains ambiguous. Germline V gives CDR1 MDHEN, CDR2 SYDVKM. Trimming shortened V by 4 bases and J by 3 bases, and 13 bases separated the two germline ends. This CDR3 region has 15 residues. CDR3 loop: CASSSPQLNKNIQYF. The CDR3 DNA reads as TGTGCCAGCAGTTCGCCCCAGCTAAACAAAAACATTCAGTACTTC. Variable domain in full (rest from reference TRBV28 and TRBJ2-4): DVKVTQSSRYLVKRTGEKVFLECVQDMDHENMFWYRQDPGLGLRLIYFSYDVKMKEKGDIPEGYSVSREKKERFSLILESASTNQTSMYLCASSSPQLNKNIQYFGAGTRLSVL.

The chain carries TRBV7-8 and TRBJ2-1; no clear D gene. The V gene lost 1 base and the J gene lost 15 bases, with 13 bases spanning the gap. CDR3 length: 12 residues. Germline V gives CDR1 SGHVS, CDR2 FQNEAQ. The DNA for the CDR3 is TGTGCCAGCAGCTTAGGGGGAAACATACCGTTCTTC. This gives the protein CASSLGGNIPFF.

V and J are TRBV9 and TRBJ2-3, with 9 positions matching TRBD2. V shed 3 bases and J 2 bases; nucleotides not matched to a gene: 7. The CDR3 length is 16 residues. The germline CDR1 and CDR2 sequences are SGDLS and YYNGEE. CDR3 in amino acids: CASSEGVAGVTDTQYF. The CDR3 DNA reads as TGTGCCAGCAGCGAGGGGGTAGCGGGAGTCACAGATACGCAGTATTTT. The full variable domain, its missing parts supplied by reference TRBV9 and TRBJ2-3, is DSGVTQTPKHLITATGQRVTLRCSPRSGDLSVYWYQQSLDQGLQFLIQYYNGEERAKGNILERFSAQQFPDLHSELNLSSLELGDSALYFCASSEGVAGVTDTQYFGPGTRLTVL.

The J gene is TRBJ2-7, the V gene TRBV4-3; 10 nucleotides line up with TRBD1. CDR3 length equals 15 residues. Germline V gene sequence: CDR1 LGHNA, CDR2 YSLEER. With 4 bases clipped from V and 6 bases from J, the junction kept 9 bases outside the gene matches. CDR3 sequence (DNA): TGCGCCAGCAGCCTTACTCGACAGGGGGCTGGCGAGCAGTACTTC. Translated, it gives CASSLTRQGAGEQYF.

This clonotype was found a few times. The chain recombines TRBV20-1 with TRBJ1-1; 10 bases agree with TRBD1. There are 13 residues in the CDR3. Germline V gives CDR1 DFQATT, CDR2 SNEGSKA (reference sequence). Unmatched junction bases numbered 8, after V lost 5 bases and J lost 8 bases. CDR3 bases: TGCAGTGCTCAGCACCGGGACAGGGGAGAAGCTTTCTTT. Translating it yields CSAQHRDRGEAFF.